The source of this T cell receptor (beta chain) is a study of cytomegalovirus exposure and HLA in healthy donors. Trimming took off 5 bases at V and 4 bases at J, with 9 bases between the two ends. CDR3 length equals 13 residues. Germline CDR1 reads LNHNV; CDR2 reads YYDKDF (reference sequence). The donors were in the approximately 130-subject validation cohort, distinct from the approximately 700-subject first cohort. Method: immunoSEQ multiplex PCR; TCRdb's copy keeps in-frame clones and lacks some. The sample has some 170,000 clones; around four fifths are singletons. This sequence was found in a man aged 25 to 40 in good health and CMV-seropositive. Sequenced sample: PBMCs. This chain uses TRBV15 with TRBJ2-1; no clear D gene. The CDR3 is CATSETRYNEQFF. The CDR3 DNA reads as TGTGCCACCAGCGAGACTCGATACAATGAGCAGTTCTTC. Drawing the rest from reference TRBV15 and TRBJ2-1, the complete variable domain is DAMVIQNPRYQVTQFGKPVTLSCSQTLNHNVMYWYQQKSSQAPKLLFHYYDKDFNNEADTPDNFQSRRPNTSFCFLDIRSPGLGDTAMYLCATSETRYNEQFFGPGTRLTVL.